The 31 T cell receptor beta chains in this list originate from one sample, sequenced in a study of Ad26.COV2.S vaccination and SARS-CoV-2 variants. Generated by immunoSEQ multiplex PCR, the TCRdb table keeps only in-frame clones and is missing some. The data hold fewer than 500,000 clones, with approximately 89% observed a single time. Indicated treatment: roughly 20 received Ad26.COV2.S at low or high dose, single or two shots; five or six received placebo; per-sample allocation not given. Sampling happened 63 days after the first vaccine or placebo injection. The sequenced sample was peripheral blood, obtained in a trial of Ad26.COV2.S vaccine versus placebo. Receptor source: a person between 18 and 65 years old who received the Ad26.COV2.S COVID-19 vaccine or a placebo.

The rearrangement uses TRBV29-1 and TRBJ2-7, with a tentative D call TRBD1 (5 bases). The V end lost 4 bases, the J end lost 6 bases, and 19 bases lay between the germline ends. The CDR3 is 14 residues long. Germline values: CDR1 SQVTM, CDR2 ANQGSEA. CDR3 DNA sequence: TGCAGCGTTGCCTTCTTTGGCAGGGCCCCCGAGCAGTACTTC. This translates into CSVAFFGRAPEQYF.

The chain joins TRBV4-1 to TRBJ1-5; D is unresolved. V gave up 0 bases and J gave up 7 bases, with 13 bases separating them. The CDR3 covers 15 residues. Looked up from germline, CDR1 is MGHRA and CDR2 is YSYEKL. In nucleotides, the CDR3 is TGCGCCAGCAGCCAAGACTGGCAACCGGGACAGCCCCAGCATTTT. It encodes CASSQDWQPGQPQHF.

DNA of the CDR3: TGTGCCAGCAGTCTCCGGGGACAGGGGCCTGAAGCTTTCTTT. Amino acid sequence: CASSLRGQGPEAFF. This chain connects TRBV2 to TRBJ1-1; 10 nucleotides line up with TRBD1. CDR1 SNHLY and CDR2 FYNNEI come from the germline V gene. V was pared by 5 bases and J by 6 bases, with 6 bases of the junction left unmatched. The CDR3 has 14 amino acids. The full variable domain, in which reference TRBV2 and TRBJ1-1 provide the parts outside the CDR3, is EPEVTQTPSHQVTQMGQEVILRCVPISNHLYFYWYRQILGQKVEFLVSFYNNEISEKSEIFDDQFSVERPDGSNFTLKIRSTKLEDSAMYFCASSLRGQGPEAFFGQGTRLTVV.

CDR3 loop: CASSLIALLSFYEQYV. DNA of the CDR3: TGTGCCAGCAGCCTGATCGCCCTCCTCTCATTCTACGAGCAGTACGTC. The J gene is TRBJ2-7, the V gene TRBV7-3; the D is unclear. The CDR3 contains 16 residues. The V and J ends lost 5 bases and 3 bases respectively, with 20 bases between them. Germline CDR1 SGHTA, CDR2 FQGTGA.

The chain links TRBV5-4 to TRBJ2-3; no firm D call. The CDR3 is made up of 15 amino acids. V lost 0 bases to trimming and J lost 4 bases, with 12 bases between them. Per the germline V gene, CDR1 is SGHNT and CDR2 is YYREEE (reference sequence). The CDR3 nucleotides read TGTGCCAGCAGCTTGGACCCGAACCCTGCAGATACGCAGTATTTT. Amino acid sequence: CASSLDPNPADTQYF.

The chain has TRBV7-9 and TRBJ2-1; 12 nucleotides align to TRBD2. Germline V gene sequence: CDR1 SEHNR, CDR2 FQNEAQ (reference sequence). Trimming removed 3 bases from V and 3 bases from J; junction bases left unmatched: 3. CDR3 length equals 16 residues. The DNA of the CDR3 is TGTGCCAGCAGCTTCTCGACTAGCGGGGGCTACAATGAGCAGTTCTTC. As protein: CASSFSTSGGYNEQFF.

V usage is TRBV6-5 and J usage is TRBJ2-1, with 9 bases identical to TRBD2. V shed 2 bases and J 7 bases; nucleotides not matched to a gene: 6. Germline V gene data show CDR1 as MNHEY and CDR2 as SVGAGI. The CDR3 totals 15 residues. The CDR3 is CASSYTGLASNEQFF. The CDR3 DNA reads as TGTGCCAGCAGTTACACGGGACTAGCTTCGAATGAGCAGTTCTTC.

This clone was recorded once. The rearrangement uses TRBV10-3 and TRBJ2-1, with D perhaps matching TRBD1 (6 bases). Germline lookup yields CDR1 ENHRY and CDR2 SYGVKD. There are 13 residues in the CDR3. Trimming removed 9 bases from V and 2 bases from J, with 11 bases in between. The CDR3 coding sequence is TGTGCCATTCGACAGGAGACCTACAATGAGCAGTTCTTC. It yields the protein CAIRQETYNEQFF.

The rearrangement joins TRBV10-3 to TRBJ1-1; D might be TRBD1 (5 bases). V lost 1 base, J lost 1 base, and 7 bases lay in between. The CDR3 has 14 amino acids. Germline CDR1 is ENHRY and CDR2 is SYGVKD. Here the CDR3 DNA reads TGTGCCATCAGTGAGTATACAGGGAACACTGAAGCTTTCTTT. Amino acid sequence: CAISEYTGNTEAFF.

To note about this clone: Other DNA sequences in this specimen translate into the identical CDR3. This chain connects TRBV5-1 to TRBJ2-2; D remains ambiguous. V was shortened by 1 base and J by 0 bases, with 1 base between the two germline ends. This CDR3 has 13 amino acids. Germline V lookup: CDR1 SGHRS, CDR2 YFSETQ. The CDR3 bases are TGCGCCAGCAGCTTGCCGAACACCGGGGAGCTGTTTTTT. It codes for CASSLPNTGELFF.

The chain joins TRBV24-1 to TRBJ2-7, with D perhaps matching TRBD1 or TRBD2 (5 bases each). Trimming removed 4 bases from V and 4 bases from J, with 13 bases in between. The CDR3 runs to 14 residues. The germline gives CDR1 KGHDR, CDR2 SFDVKD. The CDR3: CATSDPGRSYEQYF. Written as DNA, the CDR3 is TGTGCCACCAGTGACCCGGGACGGTCTTACGAGCAGTACTTC.

This clone is a singleton in its sample. The J gene is TRBJ1-1, the V gene TRBV7-9; no clear D gene. Trimming removed 1 base at V and 0 bases at J, with 9 bases between. The CDR3 extends over 15 amino acids. Germline values: CDR1 SEHNR, CDR2 FQNEAQ (reference sequence). In DNA form, the CDR3 reads TGTGCCAGCAGCTTAGATCTGGGAATGAACACTGAAGCTTTCTTT. Its translation: CASSLDLGMNTEAFF.

The CDR3 DNA reads as TGCGCCAGCAGCCAGGTCGGACTAGCGGGGGATACGCAGTATTTT. Residues: CASSQVGLAGDTQYF. The chain has TRBV4-3 and TRBJ2-3; TRBD2 agrees at 12 bases. The V and J ends lost 3 bases and 6 bases, in that order; junction bases with no gene match: 4. CDR1 LGHNA and CDR2 YSLEER come from the germline V gene. This CDR3 is built from 15 residues.

The chain couples TRBV5-5 to TRBJ2-5; a possible D gene is TRBD1 (6 bases). CDR1 SGHKS and CDR2 YYEKEE come from the germline V gene (reference sequence). V shed 3 bases and J shed 0 bases, with 15 bases lying between them. The length of the CDR3 is 16 residues. The CDR3 nucleotides are TGTGCCAGCAGCTATTACAGGGCCCAGTACCAAGAGACCCAGTACTTC. This gives the protein CASSYYRAQYQETQYF.

The chain employs TRBV6-5 and TRBJ1-6, with a possible D match to TRBD1 (5 bases). Trimming removed 2 bases from V and 14 bases from J, with 13 bases in between. This CDR3 region has 13 residues. Germline assignment: CDR1 MNHEY and CDR2 SVGAGI. The CDR3 DNA follows: TGTGCCAGCAGTTACCTTCAGGGTTCGACCCTCCACTTT. Encoded protein: CASSYLQGSTLHF.

The chain combines TRBV7-8 with TRBJ2-1; D unclear. Trimming cost V 6 bases and J 5 bases, with 11 bases left between them. Germline V gene lookup returns CDR1 SGHVS and CDR2 FQNEAQ. This CDR3 has 13 residues. Here the CDR3 DNA reads TGTGCCAGCAGTATCTCATTAAACAATGAGCAGTTCTTC. Amino acid sequence: CASSISLNNEQFF.

This clone occurred a few times. The genes are TRBV15 and TRBJ2-3; D unresolved. Germline-derived CDR1 and CDR2 are LNHNV and YYDKDF (reference sequence). Trimming took 1 base from V and 5 from J, leaving 7 bases between them. This CDR3 comprises 13 residues. CDR3 sequence (DNA): TGTGCCACCAGCAGAGCCCTTTTAGATACGCAGTATTTT. Protein sequence: CATSRALLDTQYF.

V is TRBV10-3 and J is TRBJ1-1; 8 nucleotides agree with TRBD1. CDR1 is ENHRY, CDR2 SYGVKD, per germline. The V and J ends lost 5 bases and 3 bases, in that order; junction bases with no gene match: 8. This CDR3 is 15 amino acids long. As DNA, the CDR3 is TGTGCCATCAGTCTACAGGGGGGCGGGGACACTGAAGCTTTCTTT. Translated: CAISLQGGGDTEAFF.

V gene TRBV2 combines with J gene TRBJ1-6; D is undetermined. The CDR3 runs 13 residues. The V gene lost 9 bases and the J gene lost 5 bases, with 11 bases spanning the gap. The V gene's germline CDR1 is SNHLY and CDR2 FYNNEI. The CDR3 bases are TGTGCCAGTGGCGGGTCTAATAATTCACCCCTCCACTTT. Translating it yields CASGGSNNSPLHF.

The chain carries TRBV20-1 and TRBJ2-7; no definite D call. This CDR3 spans 11 amino acids. V was shortened by 6 bases and J by 2 bases, with 8 bases between the two germline ends. Germline assignment: CDR1 DFQATT and CDR2 SNEGSKA (reference sequence). The CDR3 nucleotides are TGCAGTGCAGGGTCCACCTACGAGCAGTACGTC. It is translated as CSAGSTYEQYV.

V is TRBV15 and J is TRBJ2-1; D not resolved. The V end was cut by 0 bases, the J end by 4 bases, with 10 bases between. This CDR3 has 15 amino acids. CDR1 is LNHNV, CDR2 YYDKDF, per germline (reference sequence). The CDR3 coding sequence is TGTGCCACCAGCAGAGATCGGCGCTTGTACAATGAGCAGTTCTTC. Its protein product is CATSRDRRLYNEQFF.

This clone was found a few times. The chain uses TRBV7-9 and TRBJ1-4, with TRBD1 identical over 9 bases. The CDR3 is made up of 15 amino acids. The germline V gene has CDR1 SEHNR and CDR2 FQNEAQ (reference sequence). Trimming removed 5 bases from V and 7 bases from J; junction bases left unmatched: 8. Here the CDR3 DNA reads TGTGCCAGCAGCCGCAGGACAGGGGTAACTGAAAAACTGTTTTTT. Its protein is CASSRRTGVTEKLFF.

The chain employs TRBV19 and TRBJ1-4; no definite D call. CDR3 size: 12 residues. Per the germline V gene, CDR1 is LNHDA and CDR2 is SQIVND (reference sequence). The CDR3 protein is CATADRVEKLFF. In DNA form, the CDR3 reads TGTGCGACGGCGGACCGAGTAGAAAAACTGTTTTTT.

A remark on this clone: The sample carries other DNA sequences with the same CDR3. The chain joins TRBV2 to TRBJ1-1; D is unclear. The germline gives CDR1 SNHLY, CDR2 FYNNEI. Trimming shortened V by 2 bases and J by 7 bases, and 5 bases separated the two germline ends. CDR3 size: 11 residues. CDR3 DNA: TGTGCCAGCAGTGAATTGGGTGAAGCTTTCTTT. This encodes CASSELGEAFF.

V and J are TRBV5-1 and TRBJ1-2, with a tentative D call TRBD1 (6 bases). V dropped 4 bases and J dropped 2 bases, with 15 bases sitting between them. CDR1 is SGHRS and CDR2 is YFSETQ in the germline V gene. The length of the CDR3 is 15 residues. The CDR3 sequence: CASSIAPGTNYGYTF. The CDR3 nucleotides are TGCGCCAGCAGCATAGCTCCCGGGACAAACTATGGCTACACCTTC.

The gene calls are TRBV4-1 and TRBJ1-5; the D gene is possibly TRBD1 (5 bases). V shed 4 bases and J shed 2 bases, with 15 bases lying between them. Germline values: CDR1 MGHRA, CDR2 YSYEKL. This CDR3 comprises 16 residues. As DNA, the CDR3 is TGCGCCAGCAGCCCAGGCCCCGGACAAGGCAATCAGCCCCAGCATTTT. This sequence encodes CASSPGPGQGNQPQHF.

The gene calls are TRBV4-1 and TRBJ2-7, with a possible D match to TRBD1 (6 bases). Germline CDR1 MGHRA, CDR2 YSYEKL. The V end was cut by 0 bases, the J end by 5 bases, with 20 bases between. This CDR3 has 17 amino acids. CDR3 nucleotide sequence: TGCGCCAGCAGCCAAGAAGGGGTAGCAGGGGAAGGGCACGAGCAGTACTTC. This translates into CASSQEGVAGEGHEQYF.

The chain joins TRBV5-1 to TRBJ2-7; D tentatively reads TRBD1 or TRBD2 (6 bases each). Germline CDR1 reads SGHRS; CDR2 reads YFSETQ. The CDR3 runs to 14 residues. V was clipped by 1 base and J by 5 bases, with 13 bases between them. The CDR3 DNA follows: TGCGCCAGCAGCTTGAGGGGGGAGAGCCACGAGCAGTACTTC. As protein: CASSLRGESHEQYF.

The chain recombines TRBV9 with TRBJ1-1; no clear D. The V end was cut by 3 bases, the J end by 0 bases, with 12 bases between. The CDR3 loop spans 15 amino acids. CDR1 SGDLS and CDR2 YYNGEE come from the germline V gene. The CDR3 loop is CASSGLPLVNTEAFF. DNA of the CDR3: TGTGCCAGCAGCGGTCTTCCCTTGGTGAACACTGAAGCTTTCTTT. Based on the CDR3 plus reference TRBV9 and TRBJ1-1, the full variable domain is DSGVTQTPKHLITATGQRVTLRCSPRSGDLSVYWYQQSLDQGLQFLIQYYNGEERAKGNILERFSAQQFPDLHSELNLSSLELGDSALYFCASSGLPLVNTEAFFGQGTRLTVV.

The chain is built from TRBV11-3 and TRBJ2-1; 7 bases fit TRBD2. Trimming took 7 bases from V and 10 from J; bases not matched to a gene: 19. This CDR3 has 16 residues. Germline loops: CDR1 SGHNT, CDR2 YENEEA. CDR3 in DNA: TGTGCCAGCACCCTTGGAGGGACTAATTGGGGCAGCGAGCAGTTCTTC. This translates into CASTLGGTNWGSEQFF.

The chain links TRBV18 to TRBJ1-6; D may be TRBD1 (6 bases). The CDR3 is made up of 15 amino acids. V lost 3 bases and J lost 8, with 14 bases in between. Germline CDR1 is KGHSH and CDR2 is LQKENI. Here the CDR3 reads CASSPASGGYSPLHF. The CDR3 DNA reads as TGTGCCAGCTCACCTGCCAGCGGGGGCTATTCACCCCTCCACTTT.